The source of this T cell receptor beta chain is a study of blood T cells in healthy people across ages. Study results and caveats: While age rose, TCR beta diversity per million T cells dropped in a roughly linear way.

As regards this clonotype: The antigen remains undetermined.

With a J-beta primer mix and a sample-barcoded 5' primer, a second PCR ran roughly 6 to 11 cycles. TCRdb re-analysed the 5' RACE reads in MiXCR, keeping a single row per CDR3 protein. The sample comprises 1.5 million to 2 million distinct CDR3 sequences, about two fifths of which are singletons, and roughly 24% rests with the top ten. Germline CDR1 reads DFQATT; CDR2 reads SNEGSKA (reference sequence). V lost 5 bases and J lost 2, with 7 bases in between. The CDR3 covers 13 residues. The sequencing sample was made of blood. The chain carries TRBV20-1 and TRBJ2-6; a weak D match, TRBD1 (6 bases). This receptor was identified in a human donor in good health. CDR3 sequence reads: CSAYRAGANVLTF. DNA of the CDR3: TGCAGTGCTTACAGGGCTGGGGCCAACGTCCTGACTTTC.